This T cell receptor beta chain was recorded in a study of shared clonotypes between healthy human individuals. Overall study context: A couple of women and three men aged 18 to 49 made up the donors. Study-wide results and caveats: Collection of samples was limited to blood; tissue repertoires likely differ.

Libraries were prepared by immunoSEQ multiplex PCR; TCRdb keeps only in-frame clonotypes and omits some of them. The repertoire holds about 1 million clones, about 76% seen once, with roughly 1.4% in the top ten. A word on this clone: Its matching antigen is unknown.

Input material: memory CD4+ T cells sorted from blood. Sample subset: CD45RA-negative fraction. This receptor was identified in a man aged 18 to 29 in good health.

The CDR3 loop reads CASSSPGLDDEQFF. CDR3 bases: TGTGCCAGCAGCTCTCCGGGACTTGACGATGAGCAGTTCTTC. The V gene is TRBV7-9, the J gene TRBJ2-1, with a possible D match to TRBD2 (6 bases). The CDR3 has 14 amino acids. V lost 4 bases and J 8 bases, leaving 15 bases between the germline ends. CDR1 is SEHNR and CDR2 is FQNEAQ in the germline V gene (reference sequence).